This is a list of T cell receptor beta chains from one sample in a study of blood T cell repertoires in COVID-19. Only in-frame clones appear in the TCRdb table, and some are missing; sequencing was by immunoSEQ multiplex PCR. This table holds around 200,000 clones, 85% found once. Input material: PBMCs or T cells enriched from blood (not recorded which). All receptors derive from a man aged 35-49 years who had recovered from COVID-19. CDR3s include the opening cysteine and the closing phenylalanine or tryptophan. The D gene is left open where the match is weak. Not every row has a clone size; where given, it reads once, few, many or a size class.

clone_size d_call j_call v_call cdr3_length cdr3_nt cdr3_aa
- TRBD1 TRBJ1-1 TRBV2 16 TGTGCCAGCAGTGCCTCCGGGACAGGGTTGAACACTGAAGCTTTCTTT CASSASGTGLNTEAFF
- - TRBJ2-2 TRBV9 13 TGTGCCAGCAGCCCACGGGGCACCGGGGAGCTGTTTTTT CASSPRGTGELFF
- - TRBJ1-2 TRBV10-3 14 TGTGCCATCAGTGAGTCCGGTCTGGCAGGGGACTACACCTTC CAISESGLAGDYTF
- - TRBJ1-1 TRBV5-1 14 TGCGCCAGCAGCCCGAATCGACTAAACACTGAAGCTTTCTTT CASSPNRLNTEAFF
- - TRBJ2-7 TRBV28 12 TGTGCCAGCAGTTTAAGACCCCACCACCGGGACTTC CASSLRPHHRDF
- - TRBJ1-1 TRBV7-2 13 TGTGCCAGCAGCTTAGATAAGAGGACTGAGGCTTTCTTT CASSLDKRTEAFF
- - TRBJ2-3 TRBV7-6 13 TGTGCCAGCAGCTTTGAGGGCTCAAGTACGCAGTATTTT CASSFEGSSTQYF
- - TRBJ1-5 TRBV7-2 15 TGTGCCAGCAGCCCCATTGGGAGTAGCAATCAGCCCCAGCATTTT CASSPIGSSNQPQHF
- - TRBJ2-7 TRBV28 12 TGTGCCACTGGACTTTCCGCCTACGAGCAGTACTTC CATGLSAYEQYF
- - TRBJ1-1 TRBV12-3/TRBV12-4 12 TGTGCCAGCAGTTTGAGGCTCACTGAAGCTTTCTTT CASSLRLTEAFF
few - TRBJ2-7 TRBV10-3 14 TGTGCCATCAGTGAGGGGGGGAGAGGTTACGAGCAGTACTTC CAISEGGRGYEQYF
- TRBD1 TRBJ1-3 TRBV5-5 15 TGTGCCAGCAGCTGGACAGGGGAATTTGGAAACACCATATATTTT CASSWTGEFGNTIYF
- - TRBJ1-1 TRBV6-5 12 TGTGCCACTCGACAGGTTAGGGCTGAAGCTTTCTTT CATRQVRAEAFF
- - TRBJ2-3 TRBV7-9 12 TGTGCCAGCAGCGGCGTGCGGGATACGCAGTATTTT CASSGVRDTQYF
- - TRBJ2-5 TRBV27 13 TGTGCCAGCAGTCCTGGGGGCTGGGAGACCCAGTACTTC CASSPGGWETQYF
- - TRBJ2-7 TRBV6-6 13 TGTGCCAGCGCATACCGGGAGCTTGGAGAGCAGTACTTC CASAYRELGEQYF
- - TRBJ2-2 TRBV10-3 15 TGTGCCATCAGTGAACTACAGGGGAACACCGGGGAGCTGTTTTTT CAISELQGNTGELFF
- - TRBJ2-2 TRBV25-1 13 TGTGCCAGCAGCCCTTCGGGTATCGGGGAGCTGTTTTTT CASSPSGIGELFF
once - TRBJ1-4 TRBV6-1 17 TGTGCCAGCAGTGAAGACCCCCTTTTTGGGCTTGGGGAAAAACTGTTTTTT CASSEDPLFGLGEKLFF
once TRBD1 TRBJ1-4 TRBV5-1 15 TGCGCCAGCAGCTGGACAGGGGATAGTAATGAAAAACTGTTTTTT CASSWTGDSNEKLFF
once TRBD2 TRBJ2-1 TRBV7-9 13 TGTGCCAGCAGCTTACCTAGCGGGAATGAGCAGTTCTTC CASSLPSGNEQFF
- TRBD1 TRBJ2-7 TRBV10-1 14 TGCGCCAGCAGTAAGGACAGGGGGATGTCCGAGCAGTACTTC CASSKDRGMSEQYF
- TRBD1 TRBJ1-5 TRBV6-2/TRBV6-3 15 TGTGCCAGCAGTTACTCCACAGGGGTGAATCAGCCCCAGCATTTT CASSYSTGVNQPQHF
- - TRBJ2-7 TRBV3-1/TRBV3-2 13 TGTGCCAGCAGCCAAGGATTTGGCTCCGAGCAGTACTTC CASSQGFGSEQYF
- TRBD2 TRBJ2-7 TRBV28 14 TGTGCCAGCAGATCGAGCGGGACCTCCTACGAGCAGTACTTC CASRSSGTSYEQYF
- - TRBJ1-2 TRBV13 15 TGTGCCAGCAGCCTAGCCCCTCCAGGGCAGTATGGCTACACCTTC CASSLAPPGQYGYTF
- - TRBJ2-6 TRBV28 15 TGTGCCAGCAGTACCCCATCAGGGGCGACCAACGTCCTGACTTTC CASSTPSGATNVLTF
- TRBD1 TRBJ1-5 TRBV28 15 TGTGCCAGCAGACTTGGACAGGGGTTCGGACAGCCCCAGCATTTT CASRLGQGFGQPQHF
- - TRBJ1-1 TRBV6-6 13 TGTGCCAGCAGTAATCTACAGATTACTGAAGCTTTCTTT CASSNLQITEAFF
- TRBD2 TRBJ2-2 TRBV7-2 17 TGTGCCAGCAGCCCGACTAGCGGGAGGGCCAACACCGGGGAGCTGTTTTTT CASSPTSGRANTGELFF
once - TRBJ1-5 TRBV6-5 15 TGTGCCAGCAGTTACGCAGGTATAGGAAATCAGCCCCAGCATTTT CASSYAGIGNQPQHF